This T cell receptor beta chain originates from a study of OX40 agonist ivuxolimab in advanced cancers. About the study: The study treated patients with ivuxolimab, an agonistic anti-OX40 (CD134) antibody. Dose-escalation cases comprised hepatocellular carcinoma, melanoma, renal cell or head and neck cancer.

The length of the CDR3 is 16 residues. Trimming stripped 0 bases from V and 1 base from J, with 9 bases between. The germline CDR1 and CDR2 sequences are KGHSH and LQKENI. The method was immunoSEQ multiplex PCR; TCRdb's version includes in-frame clones alone and lacks a portion of them. The sample shows 100,000 to 150,000 clones, 80% to 95% of them seen only once. The chain employs TRBV18 and TRBJ2-2; D gene unclear. The sequence derives from an adult with an advanced solid tumor such as melanoma, head and neck, liver or kidney cancer. The sequencing used CD4+ or CD8+ T cells sorted from blood, collected in a trial of the OX40 agonist ivuxolimab. CDR3 DNA: TGTGCCAGCTCACCACCTGGCCAAAAGAACACCGGGGAGCTGTTTTTT. It translates to CASSPPGQKNTGELFF.